The 29 T cell receptor beta chains in this list originate from one sample, sequenced in a study of tumor-infiltrating lymphocytes in primary liver carcinoma (dated by TCRdb to the late 2010s). Total RNA and DNA were co-extracted from about 20-30 mg of bulk tissue with the AllPrep DNA/RNA mini kit, without cell sorting. Sequencing relied on an Illumina HiSeq 2500. Starting from roughly 500 ng total RNA, TCRbeta-specific cDNA was produced by reverse transcription with a constant-region primer and ProtoScript II reverse transcriptase. Three nested multiplex PCR rounds, following a slightly modified ARM-PCR procedure, were used to build the TCRbeta libraries. Multiplex TRBV1-TRBV30 forward primers and a Cbeta reverse primer were used in the first two PCR rounds, each of which was run for 9 to 11 cycles. The public reads were quality trimmed at Q25 with fastp and then assembled into clones with MiXCR by TCRdb, keeping productive beta chains. Rows are combined by CDR3 protein, so each entry shows the most common genes and DNA. In all, the sample holds around 190,000 distinct CDR3 sequences, and 85% of those were seen once. Of the sample, 18% is held by the ten largest clones.

Sequenced: tumor tissue from primary liver carcinoma. The receptors shown here come from a man in his forties with primary liver carcinoma and hepatitis B virus infection.

This clonotype was picked up one time. The gene calls are TRBV5-1 and TRBJ1-3; D is ambiguous. V was trimmed by 3 bases and J by 9 bases, leaving 19 bases between them. This CDR3 region has 15 residues. The germline gives CDR1 SGHRS, CDR2 YFSETQ. The CDR3 DNA reads TGCGCCAGCAGCTGCACCGCCTCAGAGGAGAGCACCATATATTTT. Encoded protein: CASSCTASEESTIYF.

The J gene is TRBJ2-1, the V gene TRBV4-2; a weak D match, TRBD2 (5 bases). This CDR3 has 15 residues. Germline lookup yields CDR1 LGHNA and CDR2 YNFKEQ. With 4 bases removed from V and 8 bases from J, the gap between germline ends came to 18 bases. The CDR3 spells CASSPGSALEDEQFF. CDR3 bases: TGTGCCAGCAGCCCAGGTAGCGCCCTAGAGGATGAGCAGTTCTTC.

With respect to this clonotype: One end of the junction is discordant with germline, which a read error may explain. The chain couples TRBV14 to TRBJ1-2, with a tentative D call TRBD1 (5 bases). Germline V gene sequence: CDR1 SGHDN, CDR2 FVKESK. The CDR3 extends over 13 amino acids. The CDR3 spells CASSQDRDYVYTF. CDR3 nucleotide sequence: TGTGCCAGCAGCCAAGACAGGGACTATGTCTACACTTTC.

Details on this clonotype: The junction and the germline gene differ at one end; a read error may be behind it. This chain uses TRBV6-2 or TRBV6-3 with TRBJ1-2, with unresolved D. Germline CDR1 and CDR2: MNHEY and SVGEGT. CDR3 length: 14 amino acids. DNA of the CDR3: TGTGCCAGTAGTTACTCCTCGGGAAGCTATGACTACACCTTC. This sequence encodes CASSYSSGSYDYTF.

About this clonotype itself: It is likely a read error, because the conserved phenylalanine at the end of the CDR3 is missing. The V call is TRBV12-3 or TRBV12-4, the J call TRBJ1-1; D is unclear. V was trimmed by 4 bases and J by 3 bases, leaving 9 bases between them. The CDR3 is 13 residues long. CDR3 region: CASSWGGHTEAFI. The CDR3, as DNA: TGTGCCAGCAGTTGGGGAGGTCACACTGAAGCTTTCATT.

As regards this clonotype: One junction end does not reproduce the germline sequence, and a read error may be involved. The rearrangement links TRBV5-4 to TRBJ2-7; the D is unclear. The CDR3 spans 13 residues. Germline-derived CDR1 and CDR2 are SGHNT and YYREEE (reference sequence). The CDR3 sequence is CANSFASPGEQYF. DNA for the CDR3: TGTGCCAACAGCTTCGCCTCACCAGGCGAACAGTACTTC.

Points on this clonotype: At one of its ends the junction is not consistent with the germline gene, which may arise from a read error. The chain links TRBV4-1 to TRBJ2-6; D possibly corresponds to TRBD1 (5 bases). The CDR3 spans 17 residues. Per the germline V gene, CDR1 is MGHRA and CDR2 is YSYEKL. CDR3 bases: TGCGCCAGCTGCCAAGATGGGTCAGGGCGAGGGGCCAACGTCCTGACTTTC. This sequence encodes CASCQDGSGRGANVLTF.

The CDR3 coding sequence is TGCAGCGAGGGGGCCAGCGGGGGGCCGGATACGCAGTATTTT. Its protein product is CSEGASGGPDTQYF. The chain joins TRBV29-1 to TRBJ2-3; 9 nucleotides agree with TRBD2. The CDR3 sequence is 14 residues long. The germline V gene encodes CDR1 SQVTM and CDR2 ANQGSEA. Trimming at V came to 7 bases and at J to 6 bases, leaving 11 bases not matched to a gene.

The chain recombines TRBV6-5 with TRBJ2-7; 7 positions agree with TRBD1. V was pared by 9 bases and J by 4 bases, with 12 bases of the junction left unmatched. The germline gives CDR1 MNHEY, CDR2 SVGAGI. The CDR3 totals 14 residues. DNA for the CDR3: TGTGCCAGGAGGCTAGACAGGGTAGCGTACGAGCAGTACTTC. The encoded protein is CARRLDRVAYEQYF.

This clonotype occurred once. The chain has TRBV5-5 and TRBJ2-2, with D possibly being TRBD2 (5 bases). The CDR3 covers 12 residues. Germline values: CDR1 SGHKS, CDR2 YYEKEE (reference sequence). Trimming removed 7 bases at V and 7 bases at J, with 11 bases between. The CDR3, as DNA: TGTGCCAGCGGACTCCATATCGGGGAGCTGTTTTTT. Translated: CASGLHIGELFF. The full variable domain, completed using reference TRBV5-5 and TRBJ2-2, is DAGVTQSPTHLIKTRGQQVTLRCSPISGHKSVSWYQQVLGQGPQFIFQYYEKEERGRGNFPDRFSARQFPNYSSELNVNALLLGDSALYLCASGLHIGELFFGEGSRLTVL.

Note on this clonotype: Possible read error: a much larger clone is one base away. The chain couples TRBV28 to TRBJ2-3; a weak D match, TRBD2 (5 bases). This CDR3 comprises 16 residues. With 10 bases removed from V and 3 bases from J, the gap between germline ends came to 23 bases. The germline V gene has CDR1 MDHEN and CDR2 SYDVKM. CDR3 sequence (DNA): TGTGCCACCAAAATACGGGCTAGCTCTTCGACAGATACGCAGTATTTT. Protein product: CATKIRASSSTDTQYF.

About this clonotype itself: Germline and junction disagree at one end, which may indicate a read error. The chain couples TRBV6-5 to TRBJ1-1; D is possibly TRBD1 (5 bases). CDR3 length equals 13 residues. Looked up from germline, CDR1 is MNHEY and CDR2 is SVGAGI. The CDR3 reads CTSSTVGTTEASF. The CDR3 nucleotides are TGTACCAGCAGCACAGTGGGGACTACTGAAGCTTCCTTT.

This rearrangement joins TRBV10-3 to TRBJ2-3, with D hard to call. V lost 8 bases, J lost 2 bases, and 14 bases lay in between. The CDR3 sequence is 14 residues long. Germline CDR1 and CDR2: ENHRY and SYGVKD. The CDR3 DNA reads TGTGCCATCGGTGTAACGAGCTACACAGATACGCAGTATTTT. Encoded protein: CAIGVTSYTDTQYF.

In the case of this clonotype: Being one base from a much bigger clone, this may be a read error. The chain links TRBV5-5 to TRBJ2-3; a possible D gene is TRBD2 (5 bases). This CDR3 is built from 12 residues. The germline CDR1 and CDR2 sequences are SGHKS and YYEKEE (reference sequence). For the CDR3, the DNA is TGTGCCAACAGCCCCCGGGGTGATACGCAGTATTTT. It yields the protein CANSPRGDTQYF.

The sample holds one count of this clonotype. A much larger clone lies a single base off, so this may be a read error. The rearrangement uses TRBV28 and TRBJ2-3; 8 nucleotides match TRBD2. Unmatched junction bases numbered 3, after V lost 4 bases and J lost 0 bases. CDR1 is MDHEN and CDR2 is SYDVKM in the germline V gene. The CDR3 length is 15 residues. The CDR3 DNA reads TGTGCCAGCAGTTGGCTAGCGGGTAGCACAGATACGCAGTATTTT. As protein: CASSWLAGSTDTQYF.

Details on this clonotype: Mismatch with germline at one junction end may stem from a read error. The V gene is TRBV11-2, the J gene TRBJ2-5; the D gene is possibly TRBD2 (5 bases). The CDR3 extends over 15 amino acids. Per germline, CDR1 SGHAT and CDR2 FQNNGV. The CDR3 region is CASSRRTGPAETRYF. In DNA, the CDR3 is TGTGCCAGCAGCCGTCGGACTGGCCCCGCGGAGACCCGGTACTTC.

This chain joins TRBV2 and TRBJ2-1; D not resolved. V was clipped by 7 bases and J by 9 bases, with 13 bases between them. This CDR3 comprises 12 residues. Germline V gene lookup returns CDR1 SNHLY and CDR2 FYNNEI. The CDR3 DNA follows: TGTGCCAGCAATCTCAGTCGCGTTGAGCAGTTCTTC. Amino acids: CASNLSRVEQFF.

As to this clonotype: A read error may produce the germline difference seen at one junction end. The chain combines TRBV6-2 or TRBV6-3 with TRBJ2-2, with D unresolved. CDR3 length: 15 amino acids. Per germline, CDR1 MNHEY and CDR2 SVGEGT. CDR3: CVSSPTSVNIGELFF. CDR3 in DNA: TGTGTCAGCAGCCCCACCTCTGTTAATATAGGGGAGCTGTTTTTT.

Remarks on this clonotype: A junction boundary mismatches the germline segment, possibly from a read error. The rearrangement uses TRBV6-1 and TRBJ2-1; TRBD2 aligns across 7 bases. The CDR3 consists of 15 residues. Germline-derived CDR1 and CDR2 are MNHNS and SASEGT. CDR3 region: CTSGVEGVSYNEQFF. The CDR3 bases are TGTACCAGCGGGGTCGAAGGAGTGTCATATAATGAGCAGTTCTTC.

On this clonotype itself: At one boundary the junction diverges from the germline segment, which might be a read error. V gene TRBV11-1 combines with J gene TRBJ2-7; D tentatively reads TRBD1 or TRBD2 (5 bases each). Germline V lookup: CDR1 SGHAT, CDR2 FQDESV (reference sequence). This CDR3 has 13 residues. CDR3 nucleotide sequence: TGTGCCAGCAACTTAACGGTCGGGGACGAACAGTACTTC. It translates to CASNLTVGDEQYF.

The rearrangement links TRBV28 to TRBJ2-7; D is ambiguous. Trimming took 10 bases from V and 6 from J, leaving 13 bases between them. Germline CDR1 and CDR2: MDHEN and SYDVKM. The CDR3 extends over 11 amino acids. CDR3 DNA sequence: TGTGCCAATAGTGCCCCGGTCGAGCAGTACTTC. The encoded protein is CANSAPVEQYF.

Details on this clonotype: The junction departs from germline at one end; a sequencing error may be responsible. The chain employs TRBV7-9 and TRBJ2-1, with D possibly called TRBD1 or TRBD2 (5 bases each). The CDR3 totals 14 residues. Germline CDR1 SEHNR, CDR2 FQNEAQ (reference sequence). This CDR3 reads CANSSWGRDNEQFF. CDR3 nucleotide sequence: TGTGCCAACAGCTCATGGGGACGGGACAATGAGCAGTTCTTC.

As concerns this clonotype: One junction end disagrees with the germline gene, perhaps due to a read error. The J gene is TRBJ2-7, the V gene TRBV29-1; D may be TRBD1 or TRBD2 (5 bases each). Germline V gene lookup returns CDR1 SQVTM and CDR2 ANQGSEA. This CDR3 has 13 residues. The CDR3 DNA is TGCAGCCCCGGGGCAGGGAAATCCTACGAGCAGTATTTC. This codes for CSPGAGKSYEQYF.

Concerning this clonotype itself: Because it lacks the conserved phenylalanine or tryptophan at the end, this CDR3 is likely a read error. This chain connects TRBV29-1 to TRBJ2-7; 7 nucleotides agree with TRBD1. The CDR3 is 16 amino acids. V dropped 6 bases and J dropped 3; count of bases not matched to a gene: 17. Germline values: CDR1 SQVTM, CDR2 ANQGSEA. The CDR3 nucleotides read TGCAGCGTCGACCGGTCTGGGACAGTAGGAAGCTACGAGCAGTACTAC. Amino acids: CSVDRSGTVGSYEQYY.

This clonotype appeared a single time. The chain recombines TRBV12-3 or TRBV12-4 with TRBJ2-1; D possibly corresponds to TRBD2 (6 bases). The CDR3 spans 14 residues. CDR3 sequence (DNA): TGTACTAGCAGTTTAGGCTCAGTTGACAATGAGCAGTTCTTC. The encoded protein is CTSSLGSVDNEQFF.

This clonotype occurred a few times. One end of the junction fails to match germline, which may point to a read error. The chain carries TRBV11-2 and TRBJ1-1, with D hard to call. The germline V gene encodes CDR1 SGHAT and CDR2 FQNNGV. CDR3 size: 14 residues. The CDR3 here is CVSSPLWPNTEAFF. The CDR3 DNA reads TGTGTCAGCAGCCCCCTCTGGCCGAATACTGAAGCTTTCTTT.

This sequence joins TRBV6-2 or TRBV6-3 and TRBJ2-1; D gene unclear. The CDR3 runs to 13 residues. V was trimmed by 2 bases and J by 14 bases, leaving 16 bases between them. CDR1 and CDR2 (germline): MNHEY, SVGEGT. The CDR3, as DNA: TGTGCCAGCAGTTACCAGTTGGGTAATGGGGAGTTCTTC. This encodes CASSYQLGNGEFF.

This clonotype was seen many times. This chain uses TRBV10-3 with TRBJ2-1; 9 nucleotides match TRBD2. CDR1 and CDR2 (germline): ENHRY, SYGVKD. J was trimmed by 0 bases and V by 6 bases; bases with no gene match: 3. The CDR3 is made up of 15 amino acids. CDR3 nucleotide sequence: TGTGCCATCAGGGCTAGCGGGATCTCCTACAATGAGCAGTTCTTC. Translated, it gives CAIRASGISYNEQFF.

This clonotype was seen only once. Given the absence of the conserved phenylalanine or tryptophan at the CDR3 end, a read error is likely. The chain links TRBV6-5 to TRBJ2-1; 14 bases align to TRBD2. This CDR3 comprises 17 residues. The germline CDR1 and CDR2 sequences are MNHEY and SVGAGI. The CDR3 loop reads CASCYYGTSGRGNEQFL. In DNA, the CDR3 is TGTGCCAGCTGTTACTACGGGACTAGCGGGAGAGGGAATGAGCAGTTCTTA.